What follows are 30 T cell receptor beta chains derived from one specimen sequenced in a study of beta chain features in type 1 diabetes. TCRB transcripts that were expressed got sequenced, as all of the isolated RNA had been reverse transcribed. Here immunoSEQ multiplex PCR was the method, and the copy in TCRdb shows in-frame clones only, minus some. The sample shows 200,000 to 300,000 clones, 68% of them seen only once. The specimen sequenced was naive CD4+ T cells from blood. Every receptor here comes from a man aged 25 to 40 in good health.

This clone was counted once. The V gene is TRBV20-1, the J gene TRBJ2-1; 7 bases align to TRBD2. V shed 8 bases, J shed 9 bases, and the junction held 7 bases outside the gene matches. CDR1 and CDR2 from the germline V gene are DFQATT and SNEGSKA (reference sequence). This CDR3 has 11 amino acids. CDR3 sequence reads: CSPVTSREQFF. The CDR3 DNA reads TGCAGTCCCGTGACTAGCCGTGAGCAGTTCTTC.

The chain links TRBV6-6 to TRBJ2-7, with 8 bases that match TRBD1. The CDR3 is 14 amino acids. The junction had 6 bases not matched to a gene; V was cut back by 6 bases and J by 2 bases. Germline loops: CDR1 MNHNY, CDR2 SVGAGI (reference sequence). The DNA of the CDR3 is TGTGCCAGCAGGTCAGGGGGCAGGGCCTACGAGCAGTACTTC. It specifies CASRSGGRAYEQYF.

The genes are TRBV30 and TRBJ2-7; tentatively, D is TRBD1 (6 bases). V lost 3 bases and J 5 bases, leaving 20 bases between the germline ends. Germline V gene data show CDR1 as GTSNPN and CDR2 as SVGIG (reference sequence). The CDR3 sequence is 15 residues long. The CDR3 sequence: CAWRETGNGVNEQYF. The CDR3 nucleotides read TGTGCCTGGAGGGAGACAGGAAACGGTGTCAACGAGCAGTACTTC. The complete variable domain, with remaining parts taken from reference TRBV30 and TRBJ2-7, reads SQTIHQWPATLVQPVGSPLSLECTVEGTSNPNLYWYRQAAGRGLQLLFYSVGIGQISSEVPQNLSASRPQDRQFILSSKKLLLSDSGFYLCAWRETGNGVNEQYFGPGTRLTVT.

This chain uses TRBV10-3 with TRBJ2-5; TRBD2 aligns across 12 bases. Losses at the gene ends were 8 bases for V and 0 bases for J; bases not matched to a gene: 1. This CDR3 has 14 residues. Germline-derived CDR1 and CDR2 are ENHRY and SYGVKD. CDR3 loop: CAISSGRDQETQYF. For the CDR3, the DNA is TGTGCCATCTCTAGCGGGAGGGACCAAGAGACCCAGTACTTC.

In nucleotides, the CDR3 is TGTGCCAGCAGCTTAAAGGGGCATGAGCAGTTCTTC. It is translated as CASSLKGHEQFF. The V call is TRBV7-6, the J call TRBJ2-1; TRBD1 might be the D (5 bases). The V and J ends lost 2 bases and 8 bases respectively, with 7 bases between them. The length of the CDR3 is 12 residues. Germline CDR1 reads SGHVS; CDR2 reads FNYEAQ. Variable domain in full (rest from reference TRBV7-6 and TRBJ2-1): GAGVSQSPRYKVTKRGQDVALRCDPISGHVSLYWYRQALGQGPEFLTYFNYEAQQDKSGLPNDRFSAERPEGSISTLTIQRTEQRDSAMYRCASSLKGHEQFFGPGTRLTVL.

The chain carries TRBV11-2 and TRBJ2-5; unclear D gene. From germline, CDR1 is SGHAT and CDR2 FQNNGV. Trimming removed 1 base from V and 2 bases from J, with 2 bases in between. The CDR3 runs 12 residues. CDR3 in amino acids: CASSLAQETQYF. CDR3 DNA sequence: TGTGCCAGCAGCTTAGCGCAAGAGACCCAGTACTTC.

CDR3 protein: CSGGGLAGGIGNEQFF. For the CDR3, the DNA is TGCAGCGGAGGGGGACTAGCGGGAGGGATTGGGAATGAGCAGTTCTTC. This chain links TRBV29-1 with TRBJ2-1, with 16 bases identical to TRBD2. Germline CDR1 and CDR2: SQVTM and ANQGSEA. This CDR3 is 16 amino acids long. V gave up 7 bases and J gave up 7 bases; unmatched junction bases: 10.

This chain connects TRBV11-2 to TRBJ2-7; 7 positions match TRBD2. The CDR3 loop spans 14 amino acids. Germline CDR1 SGHAT, CDR2 FQNNGV. J gave up 6 bases and V 1 base, and 6 bases lay outside the gene matches. For the CDR3, the DNA is TGTGCCAGCAGCTTAGCTGGACTAGGAGGCGAGCAGTACTTC. Its protein product is CASSLAGLGGEQYF.

The chain employs TRBV7-2 and TRBJ2-1, with D perhaps TRBD2 (5 bases). V dropped 8 bases and J dropped 1 base, with 9 bases sitting between them. The germline V gene has CDR1 SGHTA and CDR2 FQGNSA. The CDR3 consists of 13 residues. The CDR3 region has the DNA TGTGCCAGCCGAGCGGATTCCTACAATGAGCAGTTCTTC. This encodes CASRADSYNEQFF. Using reference TRBV7-2 and TRBJ2-1 for the parts outside the CDR3, the full variable domain is GAGVSQSPSNKVTEKGKDVELRCDPISGHTALYWYRQSLGQGLEFLIYFQGNSAPDKSGLPSDRFSAERTGGSVSTLTIQRTQQEDSAVYLCASRADSYNEQFFGPGTRLTVL.

This rearrangement joins TRBV30 to TRBJ2-1, with 7 bases matching TRBD2. Germline V gene data show CDR1 as GTSNPN and CDR2 as SVGIG (reference sequence). The J segment lost 3 bases and the V segment lost 3 bases, leaving 8 bases of the junction unmatched. The CDR3 contains 15 residues. The CDR3: CAWSGRSGNYNEQFF. In DNA, the CDR3 is TGTGCCTGGAGCGGCCGGAGCGGGAACTACAATGAGCAGTTCTTC.

This rearrangement joins TRBV29-1 to TRBJ2-5; maybe TRBD2 (6 bases). Germline V gene lookup returns CDR1 SQVTM and CDR2 ANQGSEA. Trimming took 3 bases from V and 2 from J, leaving 10 bases between them. The CDR3 is 13 amino acids. The CDR3 spells CSVEGAGQETQYF. The CDR3 DNA follows: TGCAGCGTTGAGGGCGCGGGGCAAGAGACCCAGTACTTC.

The chain uses TRBV9 and TRBJ2-6, with 12 bases that match TRBD2. The CDR3 extends over 19 amino acids. The germline gives CDR1 SGDLS, CDR2 YYNGEE. The ends lost 4 bases at V and 0 bases at J; junction bases unmatched: 8. The CDR3 region has the DNA TGTGCCAGCAGCCCTCGGACTAGCGGGGCCGACTCTGGGGCCAACGTCCTGACTTTC. Translation gives CASSPRTSGADSGANVLTF.

The genes are TRBV30 and TRBJ2-3; tentatively, D is TRBD1 or TRBD2 (5 bases each). Germline assignment: CDR1 GTSNPN and CDR2 SVGIG (reference sequence). V dropped 4 bases and J dropped 8 bases, with 19 bases sitting between them. This CDR3 region has 14 residues. The CDR3 sequence: CAWNRSPPGATQYF. CDR3 nucleotide sequence: TGTGCCTGGAACCGTTCACCCCCCGGGGCTACGCAGTATTTT. Full variable domain (missing parts from reference TRBV30 and TRBJ2-3): SQTIHQWPATLVQPVGSPLSLECTVEGTSNPNLYWYRQAAGRGLQLLFYSVGIGQISSEVPQNLSASRPQDRQFILSSKKLLLSDSGFYLCAWNRSPPGATQYFGPGTRLTVL.

The chain combines TRBV2 with TRBJ2-7; a weak D match, TRBD1 (5 bases). V shed 8 bases and J shed 1 base, with 9 bases lying between them. Germline V lookup: CDR1 SNHLY, CDR2 FYNNEI. This CDR3 comprises 12 residues. CDR3 bases: TGTGCCAGCGCGGCAGGGTCCTACGAGCAGTACTTC. It specifies CASAAGSYEQYF.

V is TRBV5-1 and J is TRBJ1-5, with a possible D match to TRBD1 (5 bases). CDR1 SGHRS and CDR2 YFSETQ come from the germline V gene. This CDR3 has 17 residues. V was cut by 0 bases and J by 0 bases, with 13 bases left in between. The CDR3 DNA sequence: TGCGCCAGCAGCTTGGAACCTGACAGTAATAGCAATCAGCCCCAGCATTTT. This gives the protein CASSLEPDSNSNQPQHF.

In its sample, this clone was seen a few times. The sample contains more than one DNA sequence encoding this CDR3. The chain uses TRBV30 and TRBJ2-3; no reliable D call. This CDR3 comprises 12 residues. CDR1 is GTSNPN, CDR2 SVGIG, per germline (reference sequence). Trimming removed 3 bases from V and 4 bases from J, with 8 bases in between. The CDR3 here is CAWSVSSDTQYF. Here the CDR3 DNA reads TGTGCCTGGAGCGTAAGCTCAGATACGCAGTATTTT.

The chain is built from TRBV30 and TRBJ2-4; D is ambiguous. The CDR3 is 14 amino acids. V dropped 8 bases and J dropped 3 bases, with 17 bases sitting between them. Germline CDR1 and CDR2: GTSNPN and SVGIG (reference sequence). The DNA of the CDR3 is TGTGCCGGCGCGTCATTTAACGGCAAAAACATTCAGTACTTC. Protein: CAGASFNGKNIQYF.

A few counts support this clone. The chain uses TRBV30 and TRBJ2-1; 7 bases align to TRBD1. The CDR3 contains 12 residues. Trimming took 7 bases from V and 2 from J; bases not matched to a gene: 2. CDR1 and CDR2 (germline): GTSNPN, SVGIG (reference sequence). CDR3 in amino acids: CALGQPYNEQFF. CDR3 coding DNA: TGTGCCTTGGGACAGCCCTACAATGAGCAGTTCTTC.

The chain uses TRBV30 and TRBJ2-5; no clear D. This CDR3 has 12 amino acids. Germline-derived CDR1 and CDR2 are GTSNPN and SVGIG (reference sequence). Between the trimmed V and J ends, which lost 0 bases and 5 bases, there was a span of 7 bases. CDR3 DNA sequence: TGTGCCTGGAGTGTACGATGGGAGACCCAGTACTTC. Translated, it gives CAWSVRWETQYF.

This chain links TRBV25-1 with TRBJ2-3; TRBD1 or TRBD2 may be the D gene (5 bases each). The CDR3 runs 16 residues. Per the germline V gene, CDR1 is MGHDK and CDR2 is SYGVNS. The ends were cut back, 1 base at V and 3 bases at J, with 14 bases in the middle. The CDR3 spells CASSESEGSSTDTQYF. The CDR3 DNA is TGTGCCAGCAGTGAATCCGAGGGGAGCAGTACAGATACGCAGTATTTT.

The rearrangement uses TRBV7-2 and TRBJ2-1, with TRBD2 matching 9 bases. V shed 7 bases and J 2 bases; nucleotides not matched to a gene: 6. Germline V gives CDR1 SGHTA, CDR2 FQGNSA. This CDR3 is built from 15 residues. The CDR3 sequence is CASTLSSGTYNEQFF. The CDR3 DNA follows: TGTGCCAGCACCCTTTCTAGCGGGACCTACAATGAGCAGTTCTTC.

DNA for the CDR3: TGTGCCAAGGCTAGCGGGAAGGGTGAGCAGTTCTTC. Translating it yields CAKASGKGEQFF. The rearrangement links TRBV2 to TRBJ2-1; 9 bases match TRBD2. This CDR3 is 12 amino acids long. The trim removed 10 bases at V and 9 bases at J, leaving 7 bases unmatched. CDR1 and CDR2 from the germline V gene are SNHLY and FYNNEI.

The gene calls are TRBV28 and TRBJ2-1, with 13 bases that match TRBD2. This CDR3 contains 16 residues. CDR1 MDHEN and CDR2 SYDVKM come from the germline V gene. V dropped 4 bases and J dropped 5; count of bases not matched to a gene: 5. The CDR3 DNA sequence: TGTGCCAGCAGTTCCCCCGGGACTAGCGGGAACAATGAGCAGTTCTTC. Translation gives CASSSPGTSGNNEQFF.

This chain uses TRBV28 with TRBJ2-4; no definite D call. The germline gives CDR1 MDHEN, CDR2 SYDVKM. Trimming removed 5 bases at V and 6 bases at J, with 11 bases between. This CDR3 is built from 13 residues. CDR3 sequence: CASSRAPLNIQYF. The CDR3 region has the DNA TGTGCCAGCAGTCGGGCCCCCTTAAACATTCAGTACTTC. The full variable domain, with the rest looked up from reference TRBV28 and TRBJ2-4, is DVKVTQSSRYLVKRTGEKVFLECVQDMDHENMFWYRQDPGLGLRLIYFSYDVKMKEKGDIPEGYSVSREKKERFSLILESASTNQTSMYLCASSRAPLNIQYFGAGTRLSVL.

In this sample, this clone turned up a few times. The gene calls are TRBV29-1 and TRBJ1-1; 7 bases align to TRBD1. The CDR3 runs to 14 residues. Germline lookup yields CDR1 SQVTM and CDR2 ANQGSEA. Trimming removed 7 bases from V and 1 base from J; junction bases left unmatched: 9. CDR3 DNA: TGCAGCGCAATGCCGACAGGGAAGAACACTGAAGCTTTCTTT. This translates into CSAMPTGKNTEAFF.

Comment on this clone: This same CDR3 is encoded by further DNA sequences in the sample. This rearrangement joins TRBV30 to TRBJ2-3; no firm D call. The germline V gene encodes CDR1 GTSNPN and CDR2 SVGIG (reference sequence). V was pared by 1 base and J by 4 bases, with 6 bases between. The CDR3 runs 12 residues. CDR3 in amino acids: CAWSGGADTQYF. In DNA form, the CDR3 reads TGTGCCTGGAGTGGAGGTGCAGATACGCAGTATTTT.

The CDR3 here is CASSGQSPLYEQYF. CDR3 DNA: TGTGCCAGCAGCGGACAGTCCCCCCTATACGAGCAGTACTTC. V usage is TRBV28 and J usage is TRBJ2-7; possible D gene TRBD1, 6 bases. CDR1 is MDHEN, CDR2 SYDVKM, per germline. The CDR3 consists of 14 residues. Trimming stripped 6 bases from V and 4 bases from J, with 16 bases between.

The chain uses TRBV7-2 and TRBJ2-3, with D possibly being TRBD1 or TRBD2 (5 bases each). CDR1 is SGHTA, CDR2 FQGNSA, per germline. The CDR3 extends over 14 amino acids. V was pared by 6 bases and J by 1 base, with 11 bases between. CDR3 coding DNA: TGTGCCAGCAGGGGGACGGGCGGCACAGATACGCAGTATTTT. This translates into CASRGTGGTDTQYF.

The chain links TRBV30 to TRBJ2-3; 7 bases map to TRBD1. This CDR3 has 12 amino acids. Germline CDR1 and CDR2: GTSNPN and SVGIG (reference sequence). This CDR3 reads CARGRDTDTQYF. CDR3 bases: TGTGCGAGGGGGCGAGACACAGATACGCAGTATTTT.

V gene TRBV7-9 combines with J gene TRBJ1-2; 8 bases match TRBD1. The CDR3 sequence is 15 residues long. Per germline, CDR1 SEHNR and CDR2 FQNEAQ (reference sequence). The junction had 12 bases not matched to a gene; V was cut back by 5 bases and J by 7 bases. For the CDR3, the DNA is TGTGCCAGCAGCGCCTCCTTAGGACAGGGCTCTGGCTACACCTTC. Residues: CASSASLGQGSGYTF. Variable domain in full (rest from reference TRBV7-9 and TRBJ1-2): DTGVSQNPRHKITKRGQNVTFRCDPISEHNRLYWYRQTLGQGPEFLTYFQNEAQLEKSRLLSDRFSAERPKGSFSTLEIQRTEQGDSAMYLCASSASLGQGSGYTFGSGTRLTVV.